The 27 T cell receptor beta chains reported below all come from one sample, sequenced in a study of T cell clonality in common variable immunodeficiency. The study's findings and limits: In common variable immunodeficiency, TCR beta chains reportedly carried fewer deletions and N-nucleotide insertions.

Clones were read by immunoSEQ multiplex PCR, and TCRdb kept only the in-frame ones, dropping some. The record shows some 2,500 clones for this sample, with no singletons present. What these receptors recognize is not known. Sequencing was performed on peripheral blood mononuclear cells. The receptors here all came from a human donor with common variable immunodeficiency.

This clone rates as medium-sized (0.01 to 0.1%). The covered CDR3 bases are TGCAGTGCTAGAGATCAACGGGGATTCTCCTACAATGAG. This translates into CSARDQRGFSYNE. The entire CDR3 is CSARDQRGFSYNEQFF. The rearrangement uses TRBV20-1 and TRBJ2-1, with D possibly TRBD2 on 5 matching bases. Coverage ceases 3 residues before the CDR3 finishes, and the germline J gene fills in the end. Trimming shortened V by 0 bases and J by 0 bases, and 12 bases separated the two germline ends. Looked up from germline, CDR1 is DFQATT and CDR2 is SNEGSKA (reference sequence). The CDR3 is 16 residues long.

This clone qualifies as medium-sized (0.01 to 0.1%). The CDR3 end falls 3 residues outside the read, so it is completed with the germline J gene. The J gene is TRBJ2-4, the V gene TRBV7-2; no clear D gene. Trimming cost V 5 bases and J 3 bases, with 14 bases left between them. Germline V gene lookup returns CDR1 SGHTA and CDR2 FQGNSA. The CDR3 has 15 amino acids. CDR3 DNA (partial): TGTGCCAGCAGCCCCCGGTATGTGGTCAAAAACATT. Translation gives CASSPRYVVKNI. The full CDR3 is CASSPRYVVKNIQYF. Filled out from reference TRBV7-2 and TRBJ2-4, the complete variable domain reads GAGVSQSPSNKVTEKGKDVELRCDPISGHTALYWYRQSLGQGLEFLIYFQGNSAPDKSGLPSDRFSAERTGGSVSTLTIQRTQQEDSAVYLCASSPRYVVKNIQYFGAGTRLSVL.

On this clone itself: Read coverage stops 3 residues before the CDR3 terminus; the germline J gene supplies the remainder. This chain connects TRBV23-1 to TRBJ2-6, with a weak D call TRBD1 (5 bases). TRBV23-1 is filed as an ORF, its function uncertain. The CDR3 spans 16 residues. Trimming stripped 9 bases from V and 0 bases from J, with 15 bases between. CDR3 protein: CASSEGQISGANVLTF. The sequenced CDR3 bases are TGCGCCAGTAGTGAAGGACAAATCTCTGGGGCCAACGTC.

By share of the sample, this clone is medium-sized. The read stops 3 residues short of the end of the CDR3; the missing end is completed from the germline J gene. The chain employs TRBV2 and TRBJ1-3; maybe TRBD1 (5 bases). Germline CDR1 reads SNHLY; CDR2 reads FYNNEI. The CDR3 is made up of 15 amino acids. With 1 base removed from V and 7 bases from J, the gap between germline ends came to 14 bases. CDR3 DNA, as far as it was read: TGTGCCAGCAGTGAAGTAGGACGCGGGGCCAACACC. This translates into CASSEVGRGANT. Given in full, the CDR3 is CASSEVGRGANTIYF.

This clone counts as medium-sized. The CDR3 goes on 3 residues after the read ends, and that part is filled in from the germline J gene. The chain has TRBV5-1 and TRBJ1-2, with D tentatively TRBD1 (5 bases). Deletions cut 8 bases from V and 2 bases from J, with 10 bases between. The CDR3 is made up of 12 amino acids. The germline CDR1 and CDR2 sequences are SGHRS and YFSETQ. The CDR3 is CASRGANYGYTF. The covered CDR3 bases are TGCGCCAGTCGAGGGGCGAACTATGGC. Based on the CDR3 plus reference TRBV5-1 and TRBJ1-2, the full variable domain is KAGVTQTPRYLIKTRGQQVTLSCSPISGHRSVSWYQQTPGQGLQFLFEYFSETQRNKGNFPGRFSGRQFSNSRSEMNVSTLELGDSALYLCASRGANYGYTFGSGTRLTVV.

This clone is deemed medium-sized. The sequenced fragment ends 3 residues before the CDR3 boundary, so the rest is inferred from the germline J gene. The chain is built from TRBV6-2 or TRBV6-3 and TRBJ2-5, with 9 bases matching TRBD2. The CDR3 is 15 residues long. J was trimmed by 5 bases and V by 4 bases; bases with no gene match: 8. Germline V gene data show CDR1 as MNHEY and CDR2 as SVGEGT. CDR3 DNA, as far as it was read: TGTGCCAGCAGTTTGATAGCGGGGGAGGGGGAGACC. Protein sequence: CASSLIAGEGET. The whole CDR3 protein is CASSLIAGEGETQYF.

This clone was picked up many times. Read coverage stops 3 residues before the CDR3 terminus; the germline J gene supplies the remainder. The gene calls are TRBV10-1 and TRBJ1-1; TRBD1 aligns across 8 bases. CDR1 WNHNN and CDR2 SYGVQD come from the germline V gene (reference sequence). This CDR3 contains 14 residues. CDR3 protein: CASSDLRGPGEAFF. The CDR3 bases that were read are TGCGCCAGCAGTGACCTCAGGGGGCCGGGGGAA.

This clone qualifies as medium-sized. CDR3 bases read: TGTGCCAGCAGCCGCGGACAGGTGATGCGGTCACCC. The encoded protein is CASSRGQVMRSP. The full-length CDR3 reads as CASSRGQVMRSPLHF. The chain couples TRBV7-9 to TRBJ1-6, with 7 bases fitting TRBD1. The observed sequence ends 3 residues before the CDR3 terminus, with the missing tail filled in from the germline J gene. The V and J ends lost 5 bases and 10 bases, in that order; junction bases with no gene match: 11. CDR1 and CDR2 from the germline V gene are SEHNR and FQNEAQ (reference sequence). This CDR3 contains 15 residues. The variable domain in full, completed from reference TRBV7-9 and TRBJ1-6, reads DTGVSQNPRHKITKRGQNVTFRCDPISEHNRLYWYRQTLGQGPEFLTYFQNEAQLEKSRLLSDRFSAERPKGSFSTLEIQRTEQGDSAMYLCASSRGQVMRSPLHFGNGTRLTVT.

This clone was seen at least ten times. The sequence runs out 3 residues before the end of the CDR3; the remainder is reconstructed from the germline J gene. This chain uses TRBV7-9 with TRBJ2-7; a possible D gene is TRBD2 (5 bases). Trimming cost V 5 bases and J 4 bases, with 18 bases left between them. CDR3 length: 15 amino acids. The germline V gene encodes CDR1 SEHNR and CDR2 FQNEAQ (reference sequence). Here the CDR3 reads CASSQETVRAYEQYF. The CDR3 DNA, read in part, is TGTGCCAGCAGCCAAGAGACGGTGCGGGCGTACGAG.

This clone occurred many times. Read coverage stops 3 residues before the CDR3 terminus; the germline J gene supplies the remainder. The gene calls are TRBV10-2 and TRBJ1-2; D call uncertain. The CDR3 consists of 12 residues. Germline CDR1 is WSHSY and CDR2 is SAAADI. Between the trimmed V and J ends, which lost 3 bases and 5 bases, there was a span of 7 bases. The chain's CDR3 is CASSEGLYGYTF. CDR3 bases read: TGCGCCAGCAGTGAAGGACTGTATGGC.

This clone was found many times. The CDR3 end is not reached by the read, which stops 3 residues before it; the germline J gene fills it in. This sequence joins TRBV12-5 and TRBJ1-5; D remains unclear. V dropped 9 bases and J dropped 2 bases, with 17 bases sitting between them. The CDR3 has 15 amino acids. CDR1 is LGHNT and CDR2 is FRNRAP in the germline V gene. The CDR3 loop reads CASVSSLFGNQPQHF. The DNA read from the CDR3 is TGTGCTAGCGTATCATCGCTATTTGGCAATCAGCCC.

This clone is categorized as medium-sized (0.01 to 0.1%). The read terminates 3 residues ahead of where the CDR3 ends, so the germline J gene completes it. V and J are TRBV7-6 and TRBJ1-5, with D perhaps matching TRBD1 (5 bases). The CDR3 covers 16 residues. Trimming removed 4 bases at V and 1 base at J, with 14 bases between. The V gene's germline CDR1 is SGHVS and CDR2 FNYEAQ. The part of the CDR3 DNA that was read is TGTGCCAGCAGCTGGGGTTTTGCAGGGAGCAATCAGCCC. It yields the protein CASSWGFAGSNQP. The CDR3 reads in full as CASSWGFAGSNQPQHF.

This clone was seen ten or more times. The CDR3 end is not reached by the read, which stops 3 residues before it; the germline J gene fills it in. The rearrangement uses TRBV7-9 and TRBJ2-7; D remains ambiguous. CDR3 length equals 14 residues. The germline V and J ends were trimmed by 5 bases and 2 bases, with 13 bases remaining between them. CDR1 is SEHNR, CDR2 FQNEAQ, per germline (reference sequence). The covered CDR3 bases are TGTGCCAGCAGCCCGTCTGCCAGTCCCTACGAG. It specifies CASSPSASPYE. The whole CDR3 is CASSPSASPYEQYF.

In this sample, this clone is medium-sized. The read terminates 3 residues before the CDR3 end, so the remaining end is supplied by the germline J gene. The chain recombines TRBV18 with TRBJ2-5; weak D call: TRBD1 (6 bases). Germline V gene data show CDR1 as KGHSH and CDR2 as LQKENI. This CDR3 is 14 amino acids long. V gave up 6 bases and J gave up 1 base, with 12 bases separating them. The covered CDR3 bases are TGTGCCAGCTCCTCCAGACAGGTCCAAGAGACC. Encoded protein: CASSSRQVQET. The CDR3 in full is CASSSRQVQETQYF.

In its sample, this clone was seen many times. The DNA ends 3 residues before the CDR3 does, and the rest of the CDR3 is filled in from the germline J gene. The chain is built from TRBV12-3 or TRBV12-4 and TRBJ2-5, with 9 bases aligning to TRBD1. The CDR3 loop spans 14 amino acids. V was pared by 5 bases and J by 5 bases, with 6 bases of the junction left unmatched. CDR3 bases read: TGTGCCAGCAGTACACAGGGGGCCCGGGAGACC. This codes for CASSTQGARET. The full CDR3 protein is CASSTQGARETQYF.

This clone was seen many times. The CDR3 end lies 3 residues beyond the end of the read and is filled in from the germline J gene. The gene calls are TRBV12-3 or TRBV12-4 and TRBJ1-2; perhaps TRBD1 as D (6 bases). The CDR3 length is 16 residues. With 1 base removed from V and 2 bases from J, the gap between germline ends came to 14 bases. Partial CDR3 DNA: TGTGCCAGCAGTTTAGGGCAGCGAACAGGGAACTATGGC. It translates to CASSLGQRTGNYG. In full, the CDR3 reads CASSLGQRTGNYGYTF.

Concerning this clone itself: The read gets to within 3 residues of the CDR3 end, and the germline J gene fills in the rest. This chain connects TRBV5-6 to TRBJ2-7; D perhaps matches TRBD2 (5 bases). Trimming shortened V by 0 bases and J by 2 bases, and 12 bases separated the two germline ends. CDR1 is SGHDT, CDR2 YYEEEE, per germline. The CDR3 loop spans 15 amino acids. The DNA read from the CDR3 is TGTGCCAGCAGCTTGGCCCTCCGGGGTACCTACGAG. This gives the protein CASSLALRGTYE. The whole CDR3 is CASSLALRGTYEQYF.

By its share, this clone is medium-sized. Sequencing ends 3 residues short of the CDR3 end; the germline J gene provides the rest. V usage is TRBV5-1 and J usage is TRBJ1-3; D is uncertain. Trimming removed 0 bases at V and 0 bases at J, with 7 bases between. The CDR3 sequence is 15 residues long. Germline CDR1 is SGHRS and CDR2 is YFSETQ. The DNA read from the CDR3 is TGCGCCAGCAGCTTGGCCGGGTACTCTGGAAACACC. As protein: CASSLAGYSGNT. The whole CDR3 sequence is CASSLAGYSGNTIYF.

This clone is judged medium-sized. The DNA ends 3 residues before the CDR3 does, and the rest of the CDR3 is filled in from the germline J gene. This sequence joins TRBV18 and TRBJ1-5; D is unclear. The V gene's germline CDR1 is KGHSH and CDR2 LQKENI. V dropped 3 bases and J dropped 6 bases, with 15 bases sitting between them. The CDR3 has 15 amino acids. Incomplete CDR3 DNA: TGTGCCAGCTCACCTATAAGGGCCCAAAGTCAGCCC. It is translated as CASSPIRAQSQP. The full CDR3 reads CASSPIRAQSQPQHF.

This clone was seen a few times. The CDR3 end is not reached by the read, which stops 3 residues before it; the germline J gene fills it in. V is TRBV18 and J is TRBJ2-7, with 8 bases that match TRBD2. Trimming cost V 5 bases and J 0 bases; bases outside gene matches: 3. CDR3 length: 14 amino acids. Germline values: CDR1 KGHSH, CDR2 LQKENI. The CDR3 region is CASSFGTSSYEQYF. The DNA read from the CDR3 is TGTGCCAGCTCATTCGGGACTAGCTCCTACGAG.

Ten or more counts support this clone. The read ends 3 residues shy of where the CDR3 ends; the end is completed using the germline J gene. V is TRBV6-1 and J is TRBJ2-5; possible D gene TRBD1, 6 bases. Trimming took 4 bases from V and 3 from J, leaving 9 bases between them. The CDR3 covers 13 residues. In germline, CDR1 is MNHNS, CDR2 SASEGT. The sequenced CDR3 bases are TGTGCCAGCAGTGCAGGGGTCAAAGAGACC. This gives the protein CASSAGVKET. The whole CDR3 is CASSAGVKETQYF.

This clone was counted at least ten times. The read terminates 3 residues ahead of where the CDR3 ends, so the germline J gene completes it. This sequence joins TRBV2 and TRBJ2-7; 7 bases are shared with TRBD2. Germline lookup yields CDR1 SNHLY and CDR2 FYNNEI. Unmatched junction bases numbered 2, after V lost 1 base and J lost 2 bases. The CDR3 length is 14 residues. The CDR3 bases that were read are TGTGCCAGCAGTGAAGGGACTAGTACCTACGAG. Its protein product is CASSEGTSTYE. The whole CDR3 sequence reads CASSEGTSTYEQYF. The full variable domain, rest sourced from reference TRBV2 and TRBJ2-7, is EPEVTQTPSHQVTQMGQEVILRCVPISNHLYFYWYRQILGQKVEFLVSFYNNEISEKSEIFDDQFSVERPDGSNFTLKIRSTKLEDSAMYFCASSEGTSTYEQYFGPGTRLTVT.

In its sample, this clone ranks as medium-sized. The CDR3 extends 3 residues past the end of the read, so its final part is completed from the germline J gene. The rearrangement uses TRBV20-1 and TRBJ2-5; 7 nucleotides line up with TRBD2. The ends lost 3 bases at V and 0 bases at J; junction bases unmatched: 4. Germline CDR1 and CDR2: DFQATT and SNEGSKA (reference sequence). This CDR3 contains 14 residues. Partial CDR3 DNA: TGCAGTGCTAGTGGGGCGGGGGACCAAGAGACC. Protein: CSASGAGDQET. The whole CDR3 protein reads CSASGAGDQETQYF.

CDR3 DNA, as far as it was read: TGTGCCAGCAGGAGCCCGAGGGCCTTTAGCACAGATACG. As protein: CASRSPRAFSTDT. The entire CDR3 protein is CASRSPRAFSTDTQYF. V gene TRBV2 combines with J gene TRBJ2-3; a weak D match, TRBD2 (5 bases). With the read ending 3 residues before the CDR3 end, the germline J gene is used to fill in that end. Per germline, CDR1 SNHLY and CDR2 FYNNEI. Between the trimmed V and J ends, which lost 6 bases and 0 bases, there was a span of 16 bases. CDR3 length: 16 residues.

By frequency in the sample, this clone is medium-sized (0.01 to 0.1%). The sequence runs out 3 residues before the end of the CDR3; the remainder is reconstructed from the germline J gene. The V call is TRBV23-1, the J call TRBJ2-1; 7 nucleotides match TRBD2. TRBV23-1 is designated an ORF whose function remains uncertain. This CDR3 comprises 15 residues. V shed 6 bases and J 5 bases; nucleotides not matched to a gene: 10. CDR3 sequence: CASRMWGGDDNEQFF. The part of the CDR3 DNA that was read is TGCGCCAGCAGAATGTGGGGGGGAGACGACAATGAG.

This clone is labeled large. The sequence runs out 3 residues before the end of the CDR3; the remainder is reconstructed from the germline J gene. V is TRBV5-4 and J is TRBJ2-3; the D is unclear. The V gene lost 1 base and the J gene lost 2 bases, with 5 bases spanning the gap. Germline values: CDR1 SGHNT, CDR2 YYREEE (reference sequence). This CDR3 spans 13 amino acids. The covered CDR3 bases are TGTGCCAGCAGCTTGTTGGCCACAGATACG. Translating gives CASSLLATDT. The whole CDR3 protein reads CASSLLATDTQYF.

This clone is judged medium-sized. The read terminates 3 residues before the CDR3 end, so the remaining end is supplied by the germline J gene. The chain is built from TRBV5-1 and TRBJ1-4; D gene uncertain. The V gene's germline CDR1 is SGHRS and CDR2 YFSETQ. With 2 bases removed from V and 1 base from J, the gap between germline ends came to 12 bases. The CDR3 has 16 amino acids. The covered CDR3 bases are TGCGCCAGCAGCTTCGGAGGGTCCTTAACTAATGAAAAA. Protein sequence: CASSFGGSLTNEK. The entire CDR3 reads CASSFGGSLTNEKLFF.